This T cell receptor (beta chain) came from a study of OX40 agonist ivuxolimab in advanced cancers. This clone occurred a few times. TCRdb's copy holds only in-frame clones and misses some; the assay was immunoSEQ multiplex PCR. The top ten clones hold roughly 22% of a sample with fewer than 60,000 clones, around 84% of them seen once. The receptor was isolated from an adult with an advanced solid tumor such as melanoma, head and neck, liver or kidney cancer. The specimen comprised CD4+ or CD8+ T cells sorted from blood, sampled in a trial of the OX40 agonist ivuxolimab.

In DNA form, the CDR3 reads TGTGCCAGCAGGGTCTTATACACCGGGGAGCTGTTTTTT. This sequence encodes CASRVLYTGELFF. The chain combines TRBV7-9 with TRBJ2-2; no clear D. V was clipped by 6 bases and J by 3 bases, with 8 bases between them. This CDR3 is 13 amino acids long. CDR1 SEHNR and CDR2 FQNEAQ come from the germline V gene (reference sequence).